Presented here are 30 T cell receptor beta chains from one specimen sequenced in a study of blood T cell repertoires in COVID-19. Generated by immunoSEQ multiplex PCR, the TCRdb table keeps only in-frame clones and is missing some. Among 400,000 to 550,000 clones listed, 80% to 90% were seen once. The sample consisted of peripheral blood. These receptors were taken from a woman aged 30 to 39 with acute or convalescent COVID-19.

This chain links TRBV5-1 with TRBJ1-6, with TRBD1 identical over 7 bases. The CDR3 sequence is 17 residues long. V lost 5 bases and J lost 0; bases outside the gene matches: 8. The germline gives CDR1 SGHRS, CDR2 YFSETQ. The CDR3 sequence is CASRENRGSSYNSPLHF. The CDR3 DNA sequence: TGCGCCAGCAGAGAAAACAGGGGTAGCTCCTATAATTCACCCCTCCACTTT.

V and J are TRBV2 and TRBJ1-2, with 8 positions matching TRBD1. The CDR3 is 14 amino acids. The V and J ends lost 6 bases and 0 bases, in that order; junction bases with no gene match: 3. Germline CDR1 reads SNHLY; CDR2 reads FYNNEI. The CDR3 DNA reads TGTGCCAGCAGAGCAGGGGGCGCTAACTATGGCTACACCTTC. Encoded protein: CASRAGGANYGYTF.

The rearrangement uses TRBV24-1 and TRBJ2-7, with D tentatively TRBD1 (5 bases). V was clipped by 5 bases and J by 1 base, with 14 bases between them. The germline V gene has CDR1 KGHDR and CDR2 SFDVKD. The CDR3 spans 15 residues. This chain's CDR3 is CATSASDTPSYEQYF. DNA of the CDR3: TGTGCCACCAGTGCCTCGGACACTCCGTCCTACGAGCAGTACTTC.

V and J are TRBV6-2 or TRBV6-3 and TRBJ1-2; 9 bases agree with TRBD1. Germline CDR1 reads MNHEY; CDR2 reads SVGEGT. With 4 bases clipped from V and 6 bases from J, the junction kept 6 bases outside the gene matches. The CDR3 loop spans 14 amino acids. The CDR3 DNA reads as TGTGCCAGCAGTTCCGCGGGACAGGGCCATGGCTACACCTTC. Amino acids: CASSSAGQGHGYTF.

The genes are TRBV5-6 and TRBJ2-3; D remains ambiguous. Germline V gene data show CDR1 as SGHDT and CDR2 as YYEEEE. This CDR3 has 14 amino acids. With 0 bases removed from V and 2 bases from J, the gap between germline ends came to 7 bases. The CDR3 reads CASSLGVATDTQYF. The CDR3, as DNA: TGTGCCAGCAGCTTGGGGGTAGCCACAGATACGCAGTATTTT.

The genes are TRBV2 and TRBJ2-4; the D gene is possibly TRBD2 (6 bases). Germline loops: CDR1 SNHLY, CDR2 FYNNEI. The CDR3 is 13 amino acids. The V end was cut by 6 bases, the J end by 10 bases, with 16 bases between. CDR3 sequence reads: CASSGPGAGIQYF. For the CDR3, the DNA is TGTGCCAGCAGCGGACCTGGGGCGGGGATTCAGTACTTC.

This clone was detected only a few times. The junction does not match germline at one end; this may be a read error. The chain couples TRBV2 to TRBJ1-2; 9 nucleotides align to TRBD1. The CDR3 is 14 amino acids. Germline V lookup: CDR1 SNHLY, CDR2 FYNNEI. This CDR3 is CASSEGTGSYGYTF. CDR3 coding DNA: TGTGCCAGCAGCGAAGGGACAGGGAGCTATGGCTACACCTTC.

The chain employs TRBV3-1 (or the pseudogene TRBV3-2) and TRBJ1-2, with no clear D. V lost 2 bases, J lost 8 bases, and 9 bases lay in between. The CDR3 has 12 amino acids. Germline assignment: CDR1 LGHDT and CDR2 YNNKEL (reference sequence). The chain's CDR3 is CASSQPGGGYTF. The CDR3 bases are TGTGCCAGCAGCCAACCAGGAGGGGGCTACACCTTC.

The CDR3 reads CASSLESGVINEQFF. The CDR3 region has the DNA TGTGCCAGCAGCTTAGAGAGCGGGGTAATCAATGAGCAGTTCTTC. The gene calls are TRBV7-2 and TRBJ2-1, with TRBD2 matching 7 bases. Germline V lookup: CDR1 SGHTA, CDR2 FQGNSA. This CDR3 comprises 15 residues. The V and J ends lost 1 base and 6 bases, in that order; junction bases with no gene match: 6.

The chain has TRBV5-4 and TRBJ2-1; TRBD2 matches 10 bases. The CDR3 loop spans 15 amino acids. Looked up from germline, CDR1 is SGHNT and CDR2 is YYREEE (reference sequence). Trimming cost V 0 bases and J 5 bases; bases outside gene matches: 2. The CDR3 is CASSLASGGNNEQFF. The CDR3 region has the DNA TGTGCCAGCAGCTTGGCTAGCGGGGGAAACAATGAGCAGTTCTTC. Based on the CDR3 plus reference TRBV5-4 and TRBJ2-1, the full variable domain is ETGVTQSPTHLIKTRGQQVTLRCSSQSGHNTVSWYQQALGQGPQFIFQYYREEENGRGNFPPRFSGLQFPNYSSELNVNALELDDSALYLCASSLASGGNNEQFFGPGTRLTVL.

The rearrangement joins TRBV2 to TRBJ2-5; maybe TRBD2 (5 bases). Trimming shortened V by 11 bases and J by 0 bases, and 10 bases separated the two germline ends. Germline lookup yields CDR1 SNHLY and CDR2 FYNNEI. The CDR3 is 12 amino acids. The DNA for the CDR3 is TGTGCCGGTCGGGGATACCAAGAGACCCAGTACTTC. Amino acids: CAGRGYQETQYF.

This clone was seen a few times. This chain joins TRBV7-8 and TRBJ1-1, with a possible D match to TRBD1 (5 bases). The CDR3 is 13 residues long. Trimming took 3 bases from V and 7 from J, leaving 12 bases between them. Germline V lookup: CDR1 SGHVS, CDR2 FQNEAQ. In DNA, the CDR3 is TGTGCCAGCAGCTTTCAGGGAAACGGTGAAGCTTTCTTT. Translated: CASSFQGNGEAFF.

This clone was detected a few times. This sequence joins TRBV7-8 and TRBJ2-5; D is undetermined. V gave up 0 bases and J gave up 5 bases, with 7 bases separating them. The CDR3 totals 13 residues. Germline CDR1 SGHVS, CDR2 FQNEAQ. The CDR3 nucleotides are TGTGCCAGCAGCTTAGCTAGAATTGAGACCCAGTACTTC. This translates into CASSLARIETQYF. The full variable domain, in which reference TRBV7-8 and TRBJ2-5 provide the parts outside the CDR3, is GAGVSQSPRYKVAKRGQDVALRCDPISGHVSLFWYQQALGQGPEFLTYFQNEAQLDKSGLPSDRFFAERPEGSVSTLKIQRTQQEDSAVYLCASSLARIETQYFGPGTRLLVL.

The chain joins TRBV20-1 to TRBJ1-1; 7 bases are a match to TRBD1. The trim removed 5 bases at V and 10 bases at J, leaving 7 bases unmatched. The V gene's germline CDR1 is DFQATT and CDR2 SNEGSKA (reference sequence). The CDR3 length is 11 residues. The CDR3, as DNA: TGCAGTGCTTTACAGGGGCCTGGAGCTTTCTTT. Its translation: CSALQGPGAFF.

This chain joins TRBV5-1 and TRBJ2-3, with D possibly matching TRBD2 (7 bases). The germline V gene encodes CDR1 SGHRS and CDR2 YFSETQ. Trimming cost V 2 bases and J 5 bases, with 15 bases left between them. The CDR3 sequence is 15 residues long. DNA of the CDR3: TGCGCCAGCAGCTTTATGGGGGGGGCGAAAGATACGCAGTATTTT. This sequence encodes CASSFMGGAKDTQYF. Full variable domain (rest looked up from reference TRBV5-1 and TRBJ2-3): KAGVTQTPRYLIKTRGQQVTLSCSPISGHRSVSWYQQTPGQGLQFLFEYFSETQRNKGNFPGRFSGRQFSNSRSEMNVSTLELGDSALYLCASSFMGGAKDTQYFGPGTRLTVL.

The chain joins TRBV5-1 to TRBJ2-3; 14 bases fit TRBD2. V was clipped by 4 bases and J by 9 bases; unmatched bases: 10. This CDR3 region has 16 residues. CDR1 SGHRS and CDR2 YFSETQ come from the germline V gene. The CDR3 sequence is CASSHTGTSGGGTQYF. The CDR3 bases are TGCGCCAGCAGCCATACCGGGACTAGCGGGGGTGGGACGCAGTATTTT.

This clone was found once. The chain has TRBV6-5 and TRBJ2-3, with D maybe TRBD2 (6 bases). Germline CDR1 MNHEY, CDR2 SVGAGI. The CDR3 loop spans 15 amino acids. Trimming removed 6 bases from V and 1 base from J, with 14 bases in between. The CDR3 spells CASSPDGTGTDTQYF. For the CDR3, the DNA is TGTGCCAGCAGCCCGGACGGGACTGGCACAGATACGCAGTATTTT.

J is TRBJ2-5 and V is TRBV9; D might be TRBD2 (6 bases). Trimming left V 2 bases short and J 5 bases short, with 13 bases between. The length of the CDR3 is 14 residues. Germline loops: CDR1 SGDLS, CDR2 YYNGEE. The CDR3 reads CASSVGGAGETQYF. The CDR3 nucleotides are TGTGCCAGCAGCGTTGGAGGGGCGGGGGAGACCCAGTACTTC.

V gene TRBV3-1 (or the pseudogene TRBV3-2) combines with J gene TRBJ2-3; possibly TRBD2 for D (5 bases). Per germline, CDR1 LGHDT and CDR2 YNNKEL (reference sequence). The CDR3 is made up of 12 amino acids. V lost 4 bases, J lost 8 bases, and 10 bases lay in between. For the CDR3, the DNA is TGTGCCAGCAGCCCGAGAGGAGGTACGCAGTATTTT. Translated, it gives CASSPRGGTQYF.

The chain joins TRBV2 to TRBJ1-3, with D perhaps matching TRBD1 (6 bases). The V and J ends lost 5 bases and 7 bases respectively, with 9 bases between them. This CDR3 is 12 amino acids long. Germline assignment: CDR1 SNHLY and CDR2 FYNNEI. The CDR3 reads CASSQQGNTIYF. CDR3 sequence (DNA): TGTGCCAGCAGTCAACAGGGTAACACCATATATTTT.

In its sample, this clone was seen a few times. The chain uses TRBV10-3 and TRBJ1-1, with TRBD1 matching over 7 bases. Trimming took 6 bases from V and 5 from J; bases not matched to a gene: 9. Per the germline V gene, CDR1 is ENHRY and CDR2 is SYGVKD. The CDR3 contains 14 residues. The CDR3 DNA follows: TGTGCCATCAGAGAACAGGGGCAGGTTACTGAAGCTTTCTTT. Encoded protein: CAIREQGQVTEAFF.

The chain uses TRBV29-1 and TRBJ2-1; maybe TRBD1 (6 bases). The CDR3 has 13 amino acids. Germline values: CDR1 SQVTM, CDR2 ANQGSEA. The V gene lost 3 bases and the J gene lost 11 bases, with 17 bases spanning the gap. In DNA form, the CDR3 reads TGCAGCGTTGAGACACAGGGTCCACCTCAGCAGTTCTTC. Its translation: CSVETQGPPQQFF.

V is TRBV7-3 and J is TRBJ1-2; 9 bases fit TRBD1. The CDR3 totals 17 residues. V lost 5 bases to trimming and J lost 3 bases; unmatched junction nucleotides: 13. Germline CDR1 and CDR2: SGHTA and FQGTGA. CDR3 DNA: TGTGCCAGCAGCATCTCTCCGGGACAGGGAAGGGACTATGGCTACACCTTC. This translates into CASSISPGQGRDYGYTF.

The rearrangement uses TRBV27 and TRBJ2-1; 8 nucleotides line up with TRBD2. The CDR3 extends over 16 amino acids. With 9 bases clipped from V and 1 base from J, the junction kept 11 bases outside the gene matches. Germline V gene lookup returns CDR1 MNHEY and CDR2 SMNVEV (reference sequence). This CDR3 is CASQKGAGASYNEQFF. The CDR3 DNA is TGTGCCAGTCAAAAGGGAGCGGGGGCATCCTACAATGAGCAGTTCTTC.

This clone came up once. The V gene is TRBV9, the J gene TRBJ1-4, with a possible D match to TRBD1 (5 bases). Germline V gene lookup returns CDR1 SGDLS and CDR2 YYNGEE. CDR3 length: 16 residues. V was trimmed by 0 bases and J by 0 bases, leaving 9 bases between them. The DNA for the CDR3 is TGTGCCAGCAGCGTAGGCGGGGCACCAACTAATGAAAAACTGTTTTTT. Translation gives CASSVGGAPTNEKLFF. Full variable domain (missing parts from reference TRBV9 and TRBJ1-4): DSGVTQTPKHLITATGQRVTLRCSPRSGDLSVYWYQQSLDQGLQFLIQYYNGEERAKGNILERFSAQQFPDLHSELNLSSLELGDSALYFCASSVGGAPTNEKLFFGSGTQLSVL.

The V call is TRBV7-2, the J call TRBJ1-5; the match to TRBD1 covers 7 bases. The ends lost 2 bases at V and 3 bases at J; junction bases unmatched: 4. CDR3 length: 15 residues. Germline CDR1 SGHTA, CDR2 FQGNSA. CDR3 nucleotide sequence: TGTGCCAGCAGCTTATCAGGGGGGTCCAATCAGCCCCAGCATTTT. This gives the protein CASSLSGGSNQPQHF.

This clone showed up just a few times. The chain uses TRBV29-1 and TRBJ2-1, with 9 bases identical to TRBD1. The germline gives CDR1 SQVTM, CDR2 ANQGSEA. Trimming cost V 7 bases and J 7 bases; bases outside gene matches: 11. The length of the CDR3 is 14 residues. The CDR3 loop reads CSAPTGGTGNEQFF. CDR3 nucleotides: TGCAGCGCTCCCACAGGGGGCACGGGAAATGAGCAGTTCTTC.

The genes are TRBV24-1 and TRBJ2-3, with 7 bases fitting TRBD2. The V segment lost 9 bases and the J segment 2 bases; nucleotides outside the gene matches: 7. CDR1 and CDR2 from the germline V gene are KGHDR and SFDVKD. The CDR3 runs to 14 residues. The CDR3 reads CATALGGNTDTQYF. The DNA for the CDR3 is TGTGCCACCGCCCTGGGAGGGAACACAGATACGCAGTATTTT.

The CDR3 DNA is TGTGCCAGCAGTGAATGGGGGGGAAGCAATCAGCCCCAGCATTTT. Translated, it gives CASSEWGGSNQPQHF. The rearrangement joins TRBV25-1 to TRBJ1-5; perhaps TRBD1 as D (5 bases). Per the germline V gene, CDR1 is MGHDK and CDR2 is SYGVNS. CDR3 length: 15 amino acids. Trimming took 1 base from V and 1 from J, leaving 8 bases between them.

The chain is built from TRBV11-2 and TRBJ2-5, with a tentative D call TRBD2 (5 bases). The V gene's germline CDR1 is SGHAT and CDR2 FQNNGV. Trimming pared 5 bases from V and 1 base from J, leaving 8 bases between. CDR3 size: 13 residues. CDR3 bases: TGTGCCAGCAGCCAGAGGGTCCAAGAGACCCAGTACTTC. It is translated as CASSQRVQETQYF.